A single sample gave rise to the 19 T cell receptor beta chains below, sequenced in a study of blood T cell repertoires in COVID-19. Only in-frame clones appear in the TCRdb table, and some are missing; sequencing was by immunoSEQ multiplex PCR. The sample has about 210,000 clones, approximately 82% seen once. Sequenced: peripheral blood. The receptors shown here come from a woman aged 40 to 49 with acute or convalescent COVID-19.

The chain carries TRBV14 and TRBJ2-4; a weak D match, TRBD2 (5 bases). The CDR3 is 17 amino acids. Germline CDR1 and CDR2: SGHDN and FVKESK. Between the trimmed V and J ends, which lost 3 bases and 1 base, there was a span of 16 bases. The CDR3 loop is CASSQVTTTRAKNIQYF. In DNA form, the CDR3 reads TGTGCCAGCAGCCAGGTGACTACGACGAGGGCCAAAAACATTCAGTACTTC.

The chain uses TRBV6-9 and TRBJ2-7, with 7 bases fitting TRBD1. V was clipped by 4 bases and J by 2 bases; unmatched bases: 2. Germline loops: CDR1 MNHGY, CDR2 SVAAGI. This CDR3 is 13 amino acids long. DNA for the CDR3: TGTGCCAGCAGTTTTGACAGGGCCTACGAGCAGTACTTC. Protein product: CASSFDRAYEQYF.

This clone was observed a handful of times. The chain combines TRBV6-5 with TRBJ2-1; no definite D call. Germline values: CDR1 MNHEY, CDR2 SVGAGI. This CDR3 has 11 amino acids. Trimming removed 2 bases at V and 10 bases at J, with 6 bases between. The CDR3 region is CASSYRREQFF. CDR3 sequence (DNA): TGTGCCAGCAGTTACCGGCGGGAGCAGTTCTTC.

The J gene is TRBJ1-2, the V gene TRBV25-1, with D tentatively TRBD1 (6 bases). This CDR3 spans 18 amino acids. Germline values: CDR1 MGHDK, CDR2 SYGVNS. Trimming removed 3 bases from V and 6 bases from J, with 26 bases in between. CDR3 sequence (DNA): TGTGCCAGCAGTGACCTAGGGGGGGCAGACAAAGATATCGATGGCTACACCTTC. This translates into CASSDLGGADKDIDGYTF.

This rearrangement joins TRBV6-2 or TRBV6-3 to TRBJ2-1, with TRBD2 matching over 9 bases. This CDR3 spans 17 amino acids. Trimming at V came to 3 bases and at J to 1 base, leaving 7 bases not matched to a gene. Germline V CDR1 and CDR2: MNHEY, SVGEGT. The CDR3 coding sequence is TGTGCCAGCAGTTATTGGCCTAGCGGGACTTCCTACAATGAGCAGTTCTTC. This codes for CASSYWPSGTSYNEQFF.

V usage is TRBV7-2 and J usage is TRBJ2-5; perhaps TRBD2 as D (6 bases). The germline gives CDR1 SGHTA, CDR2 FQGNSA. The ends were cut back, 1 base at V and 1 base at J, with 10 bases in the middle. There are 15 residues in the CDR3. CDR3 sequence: CASSLGGSGQETQYF. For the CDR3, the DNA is TGTGCCAGCAGCTTAGGCGGTAGCGGCCAAGAGACCCAGTACTTC.

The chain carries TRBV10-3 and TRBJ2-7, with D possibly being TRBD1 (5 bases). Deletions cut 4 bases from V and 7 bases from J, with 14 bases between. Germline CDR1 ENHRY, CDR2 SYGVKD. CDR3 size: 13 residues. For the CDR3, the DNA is TGTGCCATCAGTGGGACCCAAAGGGGTGAGCAGTACTTC. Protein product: CAISGTQRGEQYF.

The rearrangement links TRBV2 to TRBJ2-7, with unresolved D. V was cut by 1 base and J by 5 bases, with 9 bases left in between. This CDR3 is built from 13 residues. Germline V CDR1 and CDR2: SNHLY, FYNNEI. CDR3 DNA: TGTGCCAGCAGTGAAGGGTTGAGCAACGAGCAGTACTTC. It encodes CASSEGLSNEQYF.

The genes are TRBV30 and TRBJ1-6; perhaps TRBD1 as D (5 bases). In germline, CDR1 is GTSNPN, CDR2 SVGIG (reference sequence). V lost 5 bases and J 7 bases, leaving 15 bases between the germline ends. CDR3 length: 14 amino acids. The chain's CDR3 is CAWVYSRGNSPLHF. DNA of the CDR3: TGTGCCTGGGTCTACAGCCGGGGGAATTCACCCCTCCACTTT.

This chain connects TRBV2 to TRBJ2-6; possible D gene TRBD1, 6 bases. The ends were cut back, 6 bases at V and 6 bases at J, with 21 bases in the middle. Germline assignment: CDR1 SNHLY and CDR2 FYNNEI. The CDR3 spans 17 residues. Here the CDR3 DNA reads TGTGCCAGCAGGCGGACAGAAGTAGGGGCCGAGGCCAACGTCCTGACTTTC. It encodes CASRRTEVGAEANVLTF.

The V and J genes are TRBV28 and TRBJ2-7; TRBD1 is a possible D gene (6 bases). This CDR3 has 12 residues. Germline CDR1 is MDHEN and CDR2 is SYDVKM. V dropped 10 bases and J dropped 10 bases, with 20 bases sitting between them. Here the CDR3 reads CATGQGWAEQYF. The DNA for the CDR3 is TGTGCCACGGGGCAGGGGTGGGCGGAACAGTACTTC.

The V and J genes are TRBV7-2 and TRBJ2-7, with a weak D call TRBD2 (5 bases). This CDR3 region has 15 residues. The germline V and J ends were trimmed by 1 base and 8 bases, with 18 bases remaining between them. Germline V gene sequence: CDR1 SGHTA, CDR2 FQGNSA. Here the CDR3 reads CASSLDPGLIVKQYF. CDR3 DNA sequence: TGTGCCAGCAGCTTAGATCCGGGATTAATAGTTAAGCAGTACTTC. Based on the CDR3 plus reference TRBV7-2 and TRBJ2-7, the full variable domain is GAGVSQSPSNKVTEKGKDVELRCDPISGHTALYWYRQSLGQGLEFLIYFQGNSAPDKSGLPSDRFSAERTGGSVSTLTIQRTQQEDSAVYLCASSLDPGLIVKQYFGPGTRLTVT.

The chain's CDR3 is CASSFLAGGTYNEQFF. Here the CDR3 DNA reads TGTGCCAGCAGTTTTCTAGCGGGAGGCACCTACAATGAGCAGTTCTTC. This chain links TRBV27 with TRBJ2-1; 11 bases align to TRBD2. V shed 3 bases, J shed 2 bases, and the junction held 3 bases outside the gene matches. Germline-derived CDR1 and CDR2 are MNHEY and SMNVEV (reference sequence). The length of the CDR3 is 16 residues.

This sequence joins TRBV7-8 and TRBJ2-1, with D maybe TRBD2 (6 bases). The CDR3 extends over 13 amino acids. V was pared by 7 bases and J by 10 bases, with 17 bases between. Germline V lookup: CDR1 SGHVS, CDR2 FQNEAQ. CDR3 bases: TGTGCCAGCAACTTGGAGGGCGGGCCCGAGCAGTTCTTC. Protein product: CASNLEGGPEQFF.

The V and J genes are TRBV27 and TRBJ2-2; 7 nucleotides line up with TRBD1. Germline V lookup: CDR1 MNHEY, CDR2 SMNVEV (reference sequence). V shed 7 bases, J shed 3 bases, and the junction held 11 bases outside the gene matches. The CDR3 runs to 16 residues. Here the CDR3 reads CASTFGVQGDTGELFF. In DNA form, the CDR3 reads TGTGCCAGCACCTTTGGGGTCCAGGGGGACACCGGGGAGCTGTTTTTT.

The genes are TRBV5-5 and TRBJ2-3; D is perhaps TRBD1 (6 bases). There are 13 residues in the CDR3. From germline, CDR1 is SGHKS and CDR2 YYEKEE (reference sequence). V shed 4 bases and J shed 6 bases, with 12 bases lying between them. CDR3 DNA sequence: TGTGCCAGCAGCAAAACAGGGTGGGATACGCAGTATTTT. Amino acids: CASSKTGWDTQYF.

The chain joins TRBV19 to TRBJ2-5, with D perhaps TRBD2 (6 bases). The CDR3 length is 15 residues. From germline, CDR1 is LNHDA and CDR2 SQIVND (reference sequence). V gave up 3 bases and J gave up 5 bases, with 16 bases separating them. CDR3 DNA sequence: TGTGCCAGTAGTATTAGTCTCCGGGAGCGGGAGACCCAGTACTTC. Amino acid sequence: CASSISLRERETQYF.

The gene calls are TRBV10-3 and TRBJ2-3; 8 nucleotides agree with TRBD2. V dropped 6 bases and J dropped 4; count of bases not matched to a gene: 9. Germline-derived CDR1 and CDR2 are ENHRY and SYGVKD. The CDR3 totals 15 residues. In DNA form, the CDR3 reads TGTGCCATCAGCGACCGCGGGGGGCGGTCAGATACGCAGTATTTT. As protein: CAISDRGGRSDTQYF.

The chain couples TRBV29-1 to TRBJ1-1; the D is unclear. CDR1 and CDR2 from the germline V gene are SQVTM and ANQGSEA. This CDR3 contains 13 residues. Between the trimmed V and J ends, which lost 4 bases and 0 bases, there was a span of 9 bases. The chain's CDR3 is CSVVQVMNTEAFF. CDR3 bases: TGCAGCGTTGTCCAGGTCATGAACACTGAAGCTTTCTTT.